The T cell receptor (beta chain) described here comes from a study of CD8+ T cells in alopecia areata. Across the whole study: Patients received oral tofacitinib, 5 to 10 mg twice daily, for moderate-to-severe alopecia areata. Tofacitinib therapy took 6 to 18 months; 6 months off drug came after.

This CDR3 comprises 15 residues. Trimming took off 3 bases at V and 2 bases at J, with 14 bases between the two ends. Germline V gene sequence: CDR1 SGHRS, CDR2 YFSETQ. It was from alopecia areata patients that lesional scalp punch biopsies and peripheral blood were collected. Reverse transcription of extracted RNA yielded cDNA, which provided the sequencing template. The assay was immunoSEQ multiplex PCR, and TCRdb's table has in-frame clones only and misses some. Among approximately 12,000 clones listed, approximately 65% were seen once. This chain connects TRBV5-1 to TRBJ1-2, with D possibly being TRBD1 (6 bases). The clonotype originates from a human donor with alopecia areata. Sample: skin. The CDR3, as DNA: TGCGCCAGCAGCTACAGGGTTGGTTGGAACTATGGCTACACCTTC. Its protein product is CASSYRVGWNYGYTF.